The clone carrying this T cell receptor beta chain was counted only a few times. The record originates from a study of T cell repertoires in cytomegalovirus infection. One entry per CDR3 protein, called by TCRdb with MiXCR from the reads. The table includes approximately 320,000 distinct CDR3 sequences, 8% to 10% detected once. CDR1 SGHTA and CDR2 FQGTGA come from the germline V gene. CDR3 length equals 15 residues. V was cut by 5 bases and J by 0 bases, with 13 bases left in between. The TCR sequence derives from a human donor in good health (CMV status not recorded). Some clones in this sample may be carry-over from other donors' samples. Material for sequencing was PBMCs. The rearrangement links TRBV7-3 to TRBJ1-1; tentative D call: TRBD1 (5 bases). The CDR3 sequence: CASSPGPGMNTEAFF. The CDR3 region has the DNA TGTGCCAGCAGCCCAGGGCCGGGAATGAACACTGAAGCTTTCTTT.